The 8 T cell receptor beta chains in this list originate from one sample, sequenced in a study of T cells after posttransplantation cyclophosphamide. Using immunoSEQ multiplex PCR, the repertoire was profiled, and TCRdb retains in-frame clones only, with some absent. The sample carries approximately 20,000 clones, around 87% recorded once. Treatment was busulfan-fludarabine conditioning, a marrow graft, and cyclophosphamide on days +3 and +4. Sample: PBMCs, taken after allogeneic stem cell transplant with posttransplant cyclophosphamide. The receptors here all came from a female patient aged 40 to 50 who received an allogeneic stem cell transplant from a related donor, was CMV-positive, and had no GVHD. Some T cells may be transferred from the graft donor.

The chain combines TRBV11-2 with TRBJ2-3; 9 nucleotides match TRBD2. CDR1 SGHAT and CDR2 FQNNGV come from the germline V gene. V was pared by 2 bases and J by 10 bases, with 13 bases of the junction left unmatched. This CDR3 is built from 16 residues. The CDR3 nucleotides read TGTGCCAGCAGCTTACAGGACCCAGCGGGAGGATTTGCGCAGTATTTT. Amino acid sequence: CASSLQDPAGGFAQYF.

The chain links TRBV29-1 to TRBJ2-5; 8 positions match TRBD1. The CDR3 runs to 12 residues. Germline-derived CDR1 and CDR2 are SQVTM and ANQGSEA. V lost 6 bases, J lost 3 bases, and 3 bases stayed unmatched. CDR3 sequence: CSVQGGEETQYF. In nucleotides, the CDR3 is TGCAGCGTACAGGGGGGCGAAGAGACCCAGTACTTC.

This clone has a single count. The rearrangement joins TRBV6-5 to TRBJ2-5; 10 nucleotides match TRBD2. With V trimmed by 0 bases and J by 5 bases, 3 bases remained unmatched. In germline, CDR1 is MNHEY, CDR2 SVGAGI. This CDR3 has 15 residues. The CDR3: CASSYSRGLAETQYF. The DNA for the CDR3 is TGTGCCAGCAGTTACTCTCGGGGACTAGCGGAGACCCAGTACTTC.

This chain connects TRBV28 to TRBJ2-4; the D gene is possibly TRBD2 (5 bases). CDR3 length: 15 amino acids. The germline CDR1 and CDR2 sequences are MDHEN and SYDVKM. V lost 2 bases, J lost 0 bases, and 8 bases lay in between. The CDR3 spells CASSLEGLAKNIQYF. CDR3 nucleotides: TGTGCCAGCAGTTTAGAGGGCCTAGCCAAAAACATTCAGTACTTC.

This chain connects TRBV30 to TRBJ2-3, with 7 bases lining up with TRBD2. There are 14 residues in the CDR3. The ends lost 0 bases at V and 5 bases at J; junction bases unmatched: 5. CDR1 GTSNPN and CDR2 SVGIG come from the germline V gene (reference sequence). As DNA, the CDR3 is TGTGCCTGGAGTGTACTTTTAGCGGGAGATACGCAGTATTTT. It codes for CAWSVLLAGDTQYF.

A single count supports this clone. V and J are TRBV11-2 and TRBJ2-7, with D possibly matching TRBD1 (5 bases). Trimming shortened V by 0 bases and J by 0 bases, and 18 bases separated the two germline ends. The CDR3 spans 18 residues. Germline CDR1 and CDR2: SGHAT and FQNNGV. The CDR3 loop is CASSLDGAMAGFSYEQYF. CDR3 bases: TGTGCCAGCAGCTTAGATGGAGCGATGGCAGGGTTCTCCTACGAGCAGTACTTC.

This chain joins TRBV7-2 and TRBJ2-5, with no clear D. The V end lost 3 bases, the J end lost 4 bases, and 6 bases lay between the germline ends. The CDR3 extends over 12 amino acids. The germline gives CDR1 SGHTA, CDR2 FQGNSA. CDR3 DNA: TGTGCCAGCAGCTTTTCCAGAGAGACCCAGTACTTC. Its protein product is CASSFSRETQYF.

For the CDR3, the DNA is TGTGCCAGCAGCTTAGGTAACAGTTTGAACACTGAAGCTTTCTTT. It specifies CASSLGNSLNTEAFF. This chain links TRBV13 with TRBJ1-1, with D hard to call. Germline-derived CDR1 and CDR2 are PRHDT and FYEKMQ (reference sequence). V was pared by 0 bases and J by 0 bases, with 8 bases between. The CDR3 covers 15 residues.